A selection of T cell receptor beta chains follows, all from one sample in a study of shared T cell receptors in the human thymus. Profiling relied on immunoSEQ multiplex PCR, and the TCRdb table lists in-frame clones only, not all of them. The table lists 450,000 to 650,000 clones, approximately 80% of them singletons, with about 0.013% in the top ten. These data were likewise used in another study, on human thymus T cells.

The sequenced sample was thymocytes. The receptors were sampled from a boy younger than two with a congenital heart defect. Each CDR3 is given with its conserved first and last residue. Fields, in order: D gene, V gene, J gene, clone size, CDR3 DNA, CDR3 protein. The D gene is left open where the match is weak. Clone sizes are given selectively: once, few, many, or a class where the clone is expanded.

D: NA; V: TRBV13; J: TRBJ2-7; size: NA; DNA: TGTGCCAGCAGCCCCTTTAACGACTCCTACGAGCAGTACTTC; CDR3: CASSPFNDSYEQYF
D: NA; V: TRBV5-1; J: TRBJ1-1; size: NA; DNA: TGCGCCAGCAGCTCGTTGGAGGACACTGAAGCTTTCTTT; CDR3: CASSSLEDTEAFF
D: TRBD1; V: TRBV5-4; J: TRBJ2-3; size: NA; DNA: TGTGCCAGCAGCTTGGCCCCCCGGACAGGGGGCGCTAGCACAGATACGCAGTATTTT; CDR3: CASSLAPRTGGASTDTQYF
D: TRBD2; V: TRBV30; J: TRBJ2-7; size: NA; DNA: TGTGCCTGGAGAAAGGACAGAGTTTTAGCGGGAGGTCGAACCTACGAGCAGTACTTC; CDR3: CAWRKDRVLAGGRTYEQYF
D: NA; V: TRBV4-2; J: TRBJ1-3; size: NA; DNA: TGTGCCAGCACCCCAGGGTTCCCCTCTGGAAACACCATATATTTT; CDR3: CASTPGFPSGNTIYF
D: TRBD2; V: TRBV5-1; J: TRBJ2-1; size: NA; DNA: TGCGCCAGCAGCACCCCAGGCCCAGCGGGAGCCTACAATGAGCAGTTCTTC; CDR3: CASSTPGPAGAYNEQFF
D: NA; V: TRBV29-1; J: TRBJ1-1; size: NA; DNA: TGCAGCGTCGCCCAACAGGGCCAGCGAGAAACTGAAGCTTTCTTT; CDR3: CSVAQQGQRETEAFF
D: NA; V: TRBV30; J: TRBJ1-2; size: NA; DNA: TGTGCCTGGAGGGTAGGGAGCGGCTATGGCTACACCTTC; CDR3: CAWRVGSGYGYTF
D: NA; V: TRBV27; J: TRBJ2-1; size: few; DNA: TGTGCCAGCAGGGGCCATGAGCAGTTCTTC; CDR3: CASRGHEQFF
D: TRBD1; V: TRBV27; J: TRBJ1-1; size: NA; DNA: TGTGCCAGCAGTTTATTTCAGCCGGACAGGGGGCGGCCGAACACTGAAGCTTTCTTT; CDR3: CASSLFQPDRGRPNTEAFF
D: NA; V: TRBV6-4; J: TRBJ2-7; size: NA; DNA: TGTGCCAGCGGAGGAGGGGTCGACGAGCAGTACTTC; CDR3: CASGGGVDEQYF
D: TRBD1; V: TRBV5-6; J: TRBJ2-1; size: NA; DNA: TGTGCCAGCAGCTTGGTTCGGGACAGGGGTGGGAATGAGCAGTTCTTC; CDR3: CASSLVRDRGGNEQFF
D: NA; V: TRBV6-5; J: TRBJ2-4; size: NA; DNA: TGTGCCAGCAGTTACTCGAAGAGGGAGAGAAACATTCAGTACTTC; CDR3: CASSYSKRERNIQYF
D: TRBD1; V: TRBV7-6; J: TRBJ1-5; size: NA; DNA: TGTGCCAGCAGCTTAGCGCCCTGGACAGGGTATAGCAATCAGCCCCAGCATTTT; CDR3: CASSLAPWTGYSNQPQHF
D: TRBD2; V: TRBV27; J: TRBJ2-7; size: NA; DNA: TGTGCCAGCAGTATGGACATAGCGGGGGAGCAGTACTTC; CDR3: CASSMDIAGEQYF
D: NA; V: TRBV6-6; J: TRBJ2-1; size: NA; DNA: TGTGCCAGCAGTTACTCTAAGGGGGATAGACAGTTCTTC; CDR3: CASSYSKGDRQFF
D: TRBD1; V: TRBV6-1; J: TRBJ1-4; size: NA; DNA: TGTGCCAGCAGGATGACAGGGGGGTTCGAAAAACTGTTTTTT; CDR3: CASRMTGGFEKLFF
D: NA; V: TRBV14; J: TRBJ2-2; size: NA; DNA: TGTGCCAGCAGCCAAGTAGGCCTAGCTAATCTTAACACCGGGGAGCTGTTTTTT; CDR3: CASSQVGLANLNTGELFF
D: TRBD2; V: TRBV5-4; J: TRBJ2-5; size: NA; DNA: TGTGCCAGCAGCTGGGGGGGAAATTTAGCGGCTGAGGAAGAGACCCAGTACTTC; CDR3: CASSWGGNLAAEEETQYF
D: NA; V: TRBV6-5; J: TRBJ1-4; size: NA; DNA: TGTGCCAGCAGTTTACGGACTACGGATGGGGGGGAAAAACTGTTTTTT; CDR3: CASSLRTTDGGEKLFF
D: NA; V: TRBV19; J: TRBJ2-1; size: few; DNA: TGTGCCAGTAAGGCCCGACACTCCTACAATGAGCAGTTCTTC; CDR3: CASKARHSYNEQFF
D: TRBD2; V: TRBV19; J: TRBJ2-5; size: NA; DNA: TGTGCCAGTAGTCCCGCCGGACTAGCGGTTATTGGGGAGACCCAGTACTTC; CDR3: CASSPAGLAVIGETQYF
D: TRBD2; V: TRBV9; J: TRBJ2-1; size: NA; DNA: TGTGCCAGCAGCGGGAGCGGGAGTTACAATGAGCAGTTCTTC; CDR3: CASSGSGSYNEQFF
D: TRBD2; V: TRBV30; J: TRBJ2-7; size: NA; DNA: TGTGCCTGGACTAGACCGGGACTAACCTCCTACGAGCAGTACTTC; CDR3: CAWTRPGLTSYEQYF
D: NA; V: TRBV9; J: TRBJ2-7; size: NA; DNA: TGTGCCAGCAGCTCCCCCCTCGAGGCCCCCTACGAGCAGTACTTC; CDR3: CASSSPLEAPYEQYF
D: TRBD2; V: TRBV10-3; J: TRBJ2-3; size: NA; DNA: TGTGCCATCAGTGAGGGACTAGCGGGCACAGATACGCAGTATTTT; CDR3: CAISEGLAGTDTQYF